These T cell receptor beta chains were read from a single sample in a study of blood T cell repertoires in COVID-19. Some clones are missing from TCRdb's copy, which holds only in-frame ones; the method was immunoSEQ multiplex PCR. Altogether approximately 220,000 clones are present, 90% being singletons, with the ten largest covering roughly 16%. The sequencing input was PBMCs or T cells enriched from blood (not recorded which). Receptors were obtained from a man aged 25 to 45 who had been exposed to COVID-19. Each CDR3 is given with its conserved first and last residue. Each record gives: J gene, clone size, V gene, D gene, CDR3 protein, CDR3 DNA. D genes are given only for firm matches. A clone size is listed for some rows: how often the clone was seen (once, few, many), or a class if it is expanded.

>TRBJ1-4|once|TRBV19|TRBD1
CASSAWDRGDEKLFF
TGTGCCAGTTCCGCCTGGGACAGGGGAGATGAAAAACTGTTTTTT
>TRBJ2-7|NA|TRBV5-5|NA
CASSLEAIPFEQYF
TGTGCCAGCAGCTTAGAAGCAATCCCTTTCGAGCAGTACTTC
>TRBJ2-1|once|TRBV6-4|TRBD2
CASSDSAGGTYNEQFF
TGTGCCAGCAGTGACTCTGCGGGGGGAACCTACAATGAGCAGTTCTTC
>TRBJ2-5|once|TRBV19|NA
CASSIDRETQYF
TGTGCCAGTAGTATAGATCGAGAGACCCAGTACTTC
>TRBJ2-3|NA|TRBV5-1|NA
CATQGTTDTQYF
TGCGCCACCCAGGGTACCACAGATACGCAGTATTTT
>TRBJ2-5|NA|TRBV25-1|NA
CASSERGTETQYF
TGTGCCAGCAGTGAAAGGGGAACGGAGACCCAGTACTTC
>TRBJ1-4|NA|TRBV3-1/TRBV3-2|TRBD1
CASSLNMDRAAKLFF
TGTGCCAGCAGCCTTAATATGGACAGGGCGGCAAAACTGTTTTTT
>TRBJ1-5|NA|TRBV6-6|NA
CASGTRGNQPQHF
TGTGCCAGCGGTACAAGGGGGAATCAGCCCCAGCATTTT
>TRBJ1-4|NA|TRBV9|NA
CASSQGGLTDEKLFF
TGTGCCAGCAGCCAAGGAGGGCTCACGGATGAAAAACTGTTTTTT
>TRBJ2-2|NA|TRBV7-7|NA
CASSLAQGGTGELFF
TGTGCCAGCAGCTTAGCCCAGGGGGGCACCGGGGAGCTGTTTTTT
>TRBJ2-5|NA|TRBV3-1/TRBV3-2|TRBD2
CASSQAITSGGRETQYF
TGTGCCAGCAGCCAAGCCATAACTAGCGGGGGGAGAGAGACCCAGTACTTC
>TRBJ1-5|NA|TRBV27|NA
CASSLRGPGFGNQPQHF
TGTGCCAGCAGTTTAAGGGGCCCAGGGTTTGGCAATCAGCCCCAGCATTTT
>TRBJ1-5|NA|TRBV7-9|NA
CASSLGGLNQPQHF
TGTGCCAGCAGCTTAGGCGGCCTCAATCAGCCCCAGCATTTT